What follows describes a single TCR beta chain. The antigen remains unidentified. The unexposed donors gave CD4+ T cells in about 2011-2018, prior to COVID-19. The cells were cultured for about ten days before CD4+ T cells were isolated. Cells permitting, SARS-CoV-2 S/N and four cold-coronavirus spikes were tested on unexposed-donor CD4+ T cells. This specimen belongs to a study of CD4 T cells in relation to SARS-CoV-2 and coronaviruses. Turning to the study itself: Negative control cultures got HIV-1 Nef peptides or no peptide. Broader study findings: Monoreactive clones expanded significantly more to SARS-CoV-2 than crossreactive clones did.

Trimming cost V 0 bases and J 5 bases; bases outside gene matches: 4. The germline V gene has CDR1 KGHSH and CDR2 LQKENI. The CDR3 runs 16 residues. TCRdb keeps only in-frame clones here, not all; method: immunoSEQ multiplex PCR. Of about 23,000 clones in the sample, roughly 80% were seen once. The V and J genes are TRBV18 and TRBJ2-3, with 11 bases identical to TRBD1. This TCR was sampled from a human donor in good health. Sequenced input: CD4+ T cells from PBMCs, cultured in vitro. The CDR3 DNA is TGTGCCAGCTCACCACCAGGGACAGGGGGAGAAGATACGCAGTATTTT. The encoded protein is CASSPPGTGGEDTQYF.